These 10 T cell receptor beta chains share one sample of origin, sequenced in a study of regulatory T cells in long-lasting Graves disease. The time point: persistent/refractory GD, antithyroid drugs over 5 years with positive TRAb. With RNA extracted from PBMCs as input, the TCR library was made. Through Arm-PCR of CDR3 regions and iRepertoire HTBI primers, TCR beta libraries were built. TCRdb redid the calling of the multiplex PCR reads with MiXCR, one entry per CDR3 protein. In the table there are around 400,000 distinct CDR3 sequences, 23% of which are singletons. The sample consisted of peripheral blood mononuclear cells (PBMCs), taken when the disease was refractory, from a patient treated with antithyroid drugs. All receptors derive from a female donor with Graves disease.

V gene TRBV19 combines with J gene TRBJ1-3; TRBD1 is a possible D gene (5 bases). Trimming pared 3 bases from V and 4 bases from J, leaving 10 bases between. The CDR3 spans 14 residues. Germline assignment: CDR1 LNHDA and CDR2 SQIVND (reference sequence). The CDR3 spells CASSISGSGNTIYF. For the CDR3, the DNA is TGTGCCAGTAGTATTTCAGGGTCGGGAAACACCATATATTTT.

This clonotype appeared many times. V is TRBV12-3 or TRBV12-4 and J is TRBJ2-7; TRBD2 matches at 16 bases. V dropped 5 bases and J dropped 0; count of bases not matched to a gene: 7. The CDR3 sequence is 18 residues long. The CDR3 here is CASSQGTSGRASSYEQYF. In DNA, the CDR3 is TGTGCCAGCAGTCAAGGGACTAGCGGGAGGGCGAGCTCCTACGAGCAGTACTTC.

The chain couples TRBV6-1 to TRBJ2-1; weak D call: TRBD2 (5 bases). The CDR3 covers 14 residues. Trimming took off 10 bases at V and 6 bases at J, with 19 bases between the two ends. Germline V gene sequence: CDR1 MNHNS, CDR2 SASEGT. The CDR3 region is CATDWPGSRNEQFF. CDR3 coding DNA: TGTGCCACCGATTGGCCGGGGTCTCGCAATGAGCAGTTCTTC.

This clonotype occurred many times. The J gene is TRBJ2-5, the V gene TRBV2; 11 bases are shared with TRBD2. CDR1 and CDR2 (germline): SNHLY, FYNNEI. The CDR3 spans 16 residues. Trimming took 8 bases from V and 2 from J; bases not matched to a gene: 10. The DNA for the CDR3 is TGTGCCAGCGGAGTTCGTAGCGGGAGGGTACAAGAGACCCAGTACTTC. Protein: CASGVRSGRVQETQYF.

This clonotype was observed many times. The CDR3 is CASSEPTDTQYF. The CDR3 DNA is TGTGCCAGCAGTGAACCGACCGATACGCAGTATTTT. This chain connects TRBV2 to TRBJ2-3; D gene unclear. Between the trimmed V and J ends, which lost 2 bases and 6 bases, there was a span of 6 bases. The CDR3 totals 12 residues. Germline V gives CDR1 SNHLY, CDR2 FYNNEI.

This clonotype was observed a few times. CDR3 nucleotide sequence: TGCGCCAGCAGCCAAGATATAGGGACAGGGGCATCCACCTTC. It translates to CASSQDIGTGASTF. V usage is TRBV4-1 and J usage is TRBJ1-2; TRBD1 matches at 10 bases. CDR1 is MGHRA and CDR2 is YSYEKL in the germline V gene. Germline trimming cut 0 bases from V and 13 bases from J; bases unmatched to any gene: 8. The CDR3 length is 14 residues.

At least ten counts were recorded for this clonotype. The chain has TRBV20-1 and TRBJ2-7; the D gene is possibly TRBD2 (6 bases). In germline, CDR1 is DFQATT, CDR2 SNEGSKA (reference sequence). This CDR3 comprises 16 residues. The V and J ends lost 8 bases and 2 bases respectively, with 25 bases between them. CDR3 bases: TGCAGTACTAAATTATTGGGGGGAGGCCTAACCTACGAGCAGTACTTC. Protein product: CSTKLLGGGLTYEQYF.

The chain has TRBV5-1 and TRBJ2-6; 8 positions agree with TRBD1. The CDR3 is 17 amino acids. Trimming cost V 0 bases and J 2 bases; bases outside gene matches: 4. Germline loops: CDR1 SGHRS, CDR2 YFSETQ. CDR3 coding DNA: TGCGCCAGCAGCTTGGACGGACAGGGAGCTGGGGCCAACGTCCTGACTTTC. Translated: CASSLDGQGAGANVLTF.

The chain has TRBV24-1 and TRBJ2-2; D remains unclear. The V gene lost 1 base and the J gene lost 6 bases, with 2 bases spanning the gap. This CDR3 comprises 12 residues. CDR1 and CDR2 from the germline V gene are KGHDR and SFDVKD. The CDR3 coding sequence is TGTGCCACCAGTGATTTAGCCGGGGAGCTGTTTTTT. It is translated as CATSDLAGELFF.

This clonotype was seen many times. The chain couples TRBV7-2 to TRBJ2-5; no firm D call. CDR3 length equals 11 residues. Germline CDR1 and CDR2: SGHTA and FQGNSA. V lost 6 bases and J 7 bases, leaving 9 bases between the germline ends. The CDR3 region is CASSQVGTQYF. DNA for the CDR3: TGTGCCAGCAGTCAAGTCGGGACCCAGTACTTC.